Following are 2 T cell receptor beta chains from one sample sequenced in a study of cytomegalovirus exposure and HLA in healthy donors. PCR was performed using 60 Vbeta and 13 Jbeta primers. Assay used: immunoSEQ multiplex PCR; TCRdb lists only in-frame clones, some missing. Here the sample spans around 30,000 clones, roughly 44% being singletons. What was sequenced was PBMCs. These receptors came from a woman aged 45-60 years in good health and CMV-seronegative.

J is TRBJ1-3 and V is TRBV19; TRBD1 aligns across 12 bases. The germline V gene has CDR1 LNHDA and CDR2 SQIVND (reference sequence). V lost 8 bases to trimming and J lost 3 bases; unmatched junction nucleotides: 2. The CDR3 has 14 residues. The CDR3: CASGTGGSGNTIYF. The CDR3 DNA sequence: TGTGCCAGTGGGACAGGGGGCAGTGGAAACACCATATATTTT.

This clone was picked up a small number of times. The chain joins TRBV19 to TRBJ1-2; D perhaps matches TRBD1 (6 bases). V lost 1 base to trimming and J lost 2 bases, with 11 bases between them. In germline, CDR1 is LNHDA, CDR2 SQIVND (reference sequence). The length of the CDR3 is 15 residues. CDR3 residues: CASSIAPGTNYGYTF. The CDR3 coding sequence is TGTGCCAGTAGTATAGCTCCAGGGACAAACTATGGCTACACCTTC.